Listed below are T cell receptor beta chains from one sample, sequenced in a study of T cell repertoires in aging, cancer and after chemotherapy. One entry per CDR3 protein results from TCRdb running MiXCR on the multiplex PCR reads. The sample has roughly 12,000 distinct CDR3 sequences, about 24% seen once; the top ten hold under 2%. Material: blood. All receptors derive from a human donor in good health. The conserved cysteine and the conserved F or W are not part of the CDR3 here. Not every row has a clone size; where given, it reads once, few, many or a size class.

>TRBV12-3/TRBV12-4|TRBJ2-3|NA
ASSLRVGGAPFHGQY
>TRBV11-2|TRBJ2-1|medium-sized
ASSLSGGNEQF
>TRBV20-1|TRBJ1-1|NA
SARSRVNTEAF
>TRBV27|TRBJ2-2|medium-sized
ASTPLGLAGELF
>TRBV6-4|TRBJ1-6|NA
VSSFPDSPLH
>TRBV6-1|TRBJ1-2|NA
ASSAWEGRIYGYT
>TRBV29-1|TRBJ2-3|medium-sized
SVDLGISDTQY
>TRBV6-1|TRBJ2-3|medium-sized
ASSETPSPLSTDTQY
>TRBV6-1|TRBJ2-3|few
ASTRSPTDTQY
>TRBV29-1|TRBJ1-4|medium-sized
SVGDREKLF
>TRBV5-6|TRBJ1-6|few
ASSPGGGLGYNSPLH
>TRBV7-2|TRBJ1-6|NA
ASSLSFGPGSSYNSPLH
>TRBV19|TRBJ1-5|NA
ASSIKQGRNQPQH
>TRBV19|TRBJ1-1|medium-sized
ASSQDRGREAF
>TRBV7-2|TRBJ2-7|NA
ASSFGSGTAQAYEQY
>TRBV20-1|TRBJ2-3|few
SARWGGGASDTQY
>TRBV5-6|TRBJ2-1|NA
ASSLGRGAYNEQF
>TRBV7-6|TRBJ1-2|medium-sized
ASSLAVRGQGYGYT
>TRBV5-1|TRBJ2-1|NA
ASSLLASGDNEQF
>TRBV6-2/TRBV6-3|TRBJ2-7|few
ASSRQGLFYEQY
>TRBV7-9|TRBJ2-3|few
ASSLLSGGGGNTQY
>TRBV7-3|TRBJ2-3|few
ASSTTGGAQY
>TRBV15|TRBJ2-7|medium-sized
ATSNSGTGLYEQY
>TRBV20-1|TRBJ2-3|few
SAMLAGGEDTQY
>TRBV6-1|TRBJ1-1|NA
ASSGQIGKTEAF
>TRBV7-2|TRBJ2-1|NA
ASSLNAQNNEQF
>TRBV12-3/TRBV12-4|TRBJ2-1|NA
ASSDGLGVGEQF
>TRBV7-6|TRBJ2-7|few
ASSPGLENYEQY
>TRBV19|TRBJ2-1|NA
ASSIEGTSGGDNEQF
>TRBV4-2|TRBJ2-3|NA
ASSQESSPTDTQY
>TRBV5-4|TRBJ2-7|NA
ASSSGLSASYEQY
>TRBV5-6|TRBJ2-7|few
ASSLRGRDSREQY
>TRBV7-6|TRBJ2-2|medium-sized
ASSLGAGELF
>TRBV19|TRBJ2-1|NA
ASSTPGTAAYNEQF
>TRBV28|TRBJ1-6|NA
ASSSFTVSNSPLH
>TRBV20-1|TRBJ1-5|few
SAQQGGQPQH
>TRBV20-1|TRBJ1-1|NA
SARGAGLTQGGTEAF
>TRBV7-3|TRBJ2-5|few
ASSPRGAQTTQY
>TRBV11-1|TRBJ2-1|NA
ASSPKTGGLDNEQF
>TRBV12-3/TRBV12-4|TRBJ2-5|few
ASRPGQGLQETQY
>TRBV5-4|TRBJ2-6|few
ASSLPGQGLYGANVLT
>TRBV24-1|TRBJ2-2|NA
ATSVAGVKNTGELF
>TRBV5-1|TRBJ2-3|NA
ASSFSGLNTDTQY
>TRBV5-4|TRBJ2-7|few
ASSPAGTVSSYEQY
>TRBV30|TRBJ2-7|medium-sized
AWSVGGEAYEQY
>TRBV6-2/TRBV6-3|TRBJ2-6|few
ASSYEGDGANVLT
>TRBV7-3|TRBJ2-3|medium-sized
ASSLTASTDTQY
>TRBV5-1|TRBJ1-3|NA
ASASGGSGNTIY
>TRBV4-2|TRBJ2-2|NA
ASSQGPGANTGELF
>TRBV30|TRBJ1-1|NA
AWSVRGMNTEAF
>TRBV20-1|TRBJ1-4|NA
SASGANEKLF
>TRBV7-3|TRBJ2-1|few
ASSFRGGEQF